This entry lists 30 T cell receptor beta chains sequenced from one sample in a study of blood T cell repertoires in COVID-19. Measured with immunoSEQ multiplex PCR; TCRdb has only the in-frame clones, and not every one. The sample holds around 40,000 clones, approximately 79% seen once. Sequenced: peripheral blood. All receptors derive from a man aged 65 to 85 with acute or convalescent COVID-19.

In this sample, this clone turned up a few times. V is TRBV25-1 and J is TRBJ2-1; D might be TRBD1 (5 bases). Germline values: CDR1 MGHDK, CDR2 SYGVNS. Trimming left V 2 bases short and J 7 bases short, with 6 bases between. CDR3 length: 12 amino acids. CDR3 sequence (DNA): TGTGCCAGCAGTGAAAGGGGAAATGAGCAGTTCTTC. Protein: CASSERGNEQFF.

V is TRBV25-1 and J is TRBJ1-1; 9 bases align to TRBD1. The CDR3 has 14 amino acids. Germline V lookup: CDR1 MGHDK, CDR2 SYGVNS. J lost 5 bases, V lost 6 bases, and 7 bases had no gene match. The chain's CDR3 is CASRGQGAGTEAFF. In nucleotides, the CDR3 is TGTGCCAGCAGGGGACAGGGAGCGGGGACTGAAGCTTTCTTT.

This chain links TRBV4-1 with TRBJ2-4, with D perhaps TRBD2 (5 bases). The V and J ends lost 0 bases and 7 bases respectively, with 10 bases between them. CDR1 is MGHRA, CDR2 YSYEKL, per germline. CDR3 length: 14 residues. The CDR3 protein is CASSQDAPGNIQYF. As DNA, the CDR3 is TGCGCCAGCAGCCAAGATGCCCCGGGGAACATTCAGTACTTC.

This CDR3 is CASSYSRGDRGRNIGNQPQHF. CDR3 nucleotide sequence: TGTGCCAGCAGTTACTCTCGGGGAGACAGGGGAAGGAATATTGGCAATCAGCCCCAGCATTTT. The V and J genes are TRBV6-2 or TRBV6-3 and TRBJ1-5, with 8 bases fitting TRBD1. With 0 bases clipped from V and 2 bases from J, the junction kept 18 bases outside the gene matches. Germline CDR1 and CDR2: MNHEY and SVGEGT. This CDR3 is built from 21 residues.

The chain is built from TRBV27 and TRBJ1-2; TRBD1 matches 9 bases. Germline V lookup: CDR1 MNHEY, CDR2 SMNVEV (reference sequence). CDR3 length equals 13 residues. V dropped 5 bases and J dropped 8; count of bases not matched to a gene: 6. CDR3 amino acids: CASSAWTGEGYTF. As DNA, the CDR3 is TGTGCCAGCAGTGCCTGGACAGGGGAAGGCTACACCTTC.

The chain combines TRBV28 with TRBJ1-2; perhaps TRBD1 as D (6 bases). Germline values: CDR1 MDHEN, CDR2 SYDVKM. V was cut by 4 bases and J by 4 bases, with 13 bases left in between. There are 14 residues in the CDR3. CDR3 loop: CASSSQQGTYGYTF. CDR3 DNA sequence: TGTGCCAGCAGTTCACAACAGGGAACCTATGGCTACACCTTC.

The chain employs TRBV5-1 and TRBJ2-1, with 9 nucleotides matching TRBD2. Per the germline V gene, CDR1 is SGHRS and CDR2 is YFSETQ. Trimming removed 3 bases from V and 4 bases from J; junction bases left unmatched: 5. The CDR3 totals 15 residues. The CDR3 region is CASSYSSGTYNEQFF. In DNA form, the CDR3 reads TGCGCCAGCAGCTACTCTAGCGGGACTTACAATGAGCAGTTCTTC.

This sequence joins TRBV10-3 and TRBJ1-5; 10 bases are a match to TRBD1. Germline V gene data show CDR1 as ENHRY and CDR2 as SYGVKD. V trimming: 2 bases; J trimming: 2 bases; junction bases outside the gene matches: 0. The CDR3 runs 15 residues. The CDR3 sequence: CAISEGQGGNQPQHF. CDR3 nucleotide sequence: TGTGCCATCAGTGAGGGACAGGGGGGCAATCAGCCCCAGCATTTT.

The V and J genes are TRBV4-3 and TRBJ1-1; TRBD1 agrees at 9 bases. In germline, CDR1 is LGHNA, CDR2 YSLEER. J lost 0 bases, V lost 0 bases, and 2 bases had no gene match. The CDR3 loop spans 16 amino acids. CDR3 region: CASSQDGTGLNTEAFF. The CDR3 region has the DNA TGCGCCAGCAGCCAAGATGGGACAGGGTTGAACACTGAAGCTTTCTTT.

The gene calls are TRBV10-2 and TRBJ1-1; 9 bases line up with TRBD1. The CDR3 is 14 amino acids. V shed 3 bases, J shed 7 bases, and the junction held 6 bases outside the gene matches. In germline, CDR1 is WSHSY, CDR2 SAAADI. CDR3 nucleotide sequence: TGCGCCAGCAGTGATCGGGACAGGGTCAGTGAAGCTTTCTTT. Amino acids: CASSDRDRVSEAFF.

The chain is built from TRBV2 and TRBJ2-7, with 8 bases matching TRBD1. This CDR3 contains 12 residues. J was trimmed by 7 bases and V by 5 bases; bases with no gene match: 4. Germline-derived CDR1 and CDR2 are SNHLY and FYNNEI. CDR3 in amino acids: CASSPYRGEQYF. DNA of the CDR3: TGTGCCAGCAGTCCCTACAGGGGGGAGCAGTACTTC. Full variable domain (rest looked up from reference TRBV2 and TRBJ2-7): EPEVTQTPSHQVTQMGQEVILRCVPISNHLYFYWYRQILGQKVEFLVSFYNNEISEKSEIFDDQFSVERPDGSNFTLKIRSTKLEDSAMYFCASSPYRGEQYFGPGTRLTVT.

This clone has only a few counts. The CDR3 DNA reads TGTGCCAGCTCACCAAACAGGGGCCACTATGGCTACACCTTC. This encodes CASSPNRGHYGYTF. The rearrangement links TRBV18 to TRBJ1-2; 7 bases agree with TRBD1. The trim removed 2 bases at V and 3 bases at J, leaving 3 bases unmatched. The CDR3 loop spans 14 amino acids. Germline V gene data show CDR1 as KGHSH and CDR2 as LQKENI.

The CDR3 here is CASMDWNNEQFF. CDR3 sequence (DNA): TGTGCCAGTATGGACTGGAACAATGAGCAGTTCTTC. The J gene is TRBJ2-1, the V gene TRBV19; TRBD2 is a possible D gene (5 bases). Trimming left V 7 bases short and J 5 bases short, with 9 bases between. CDR3 length: 12 residues. Looked up from germline, CDR1 is LNHDA and CDR2 is SQIVND (reference sequence).

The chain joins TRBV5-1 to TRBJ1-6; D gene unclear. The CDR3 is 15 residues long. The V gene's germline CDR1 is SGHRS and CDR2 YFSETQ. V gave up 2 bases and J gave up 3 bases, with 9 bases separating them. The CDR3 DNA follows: TGCGCCAGCAGCTTAACAGAAGACTATAATTCACCCCTCCACTTT. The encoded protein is CASSLTEDYNSPLHF. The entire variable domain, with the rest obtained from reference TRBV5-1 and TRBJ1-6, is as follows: KAGVTQTPRYLIKTRGQQVTLSCSPISGHRSVSWYQQTPGQGLQFLFEYFSETQRNKGNFPGRFSGRQFSNSRSEMNVSTLELGDSALYLCASSLTEDYNSPLHFGNGTRLTVT.

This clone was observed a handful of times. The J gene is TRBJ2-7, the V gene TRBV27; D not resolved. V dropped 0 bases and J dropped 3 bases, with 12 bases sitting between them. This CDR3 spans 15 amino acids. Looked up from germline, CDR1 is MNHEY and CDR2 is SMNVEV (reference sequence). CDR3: CASSLSSANNYEQYF. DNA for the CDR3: TGTGCCAGCAGTTTATCGTCAGCGAACAACTACGAGCAGTACTTC.

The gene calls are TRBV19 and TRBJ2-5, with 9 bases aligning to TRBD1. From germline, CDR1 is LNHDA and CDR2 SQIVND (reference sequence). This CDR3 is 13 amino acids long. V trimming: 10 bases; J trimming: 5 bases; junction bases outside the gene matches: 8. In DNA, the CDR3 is TGTGCCACAAAGGGACAGGGAGGCGAGACCCAGTACTTC. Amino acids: CATKGQGGETQYF. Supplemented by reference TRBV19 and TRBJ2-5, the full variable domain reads DGGITQSPKYLFRKEGQNVTLSCEQNLNHDAMYWYRQDPGQGLRLIYYSQIVNDFQKGDIAEGYSVSREKKESFPLTVTSAQKNPTAFYLCATKGQGGETQYFGPGTRLLVL.

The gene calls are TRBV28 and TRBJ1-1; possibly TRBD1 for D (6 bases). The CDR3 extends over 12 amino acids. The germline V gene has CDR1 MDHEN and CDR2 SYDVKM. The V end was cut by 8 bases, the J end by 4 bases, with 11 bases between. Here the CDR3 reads CASGTGSTEAFF. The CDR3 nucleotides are TGTGCCAGCGGTACAGGGAGCACTGAAGCTTTCTTT.

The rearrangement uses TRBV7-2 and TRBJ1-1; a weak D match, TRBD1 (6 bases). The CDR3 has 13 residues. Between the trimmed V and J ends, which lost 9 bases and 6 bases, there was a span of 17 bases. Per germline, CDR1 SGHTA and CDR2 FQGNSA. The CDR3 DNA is TGTGCCAGACGGGAGGGGGTACGTGCTGAAGCTTTCTTT. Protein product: CARREGVRAEAFF.

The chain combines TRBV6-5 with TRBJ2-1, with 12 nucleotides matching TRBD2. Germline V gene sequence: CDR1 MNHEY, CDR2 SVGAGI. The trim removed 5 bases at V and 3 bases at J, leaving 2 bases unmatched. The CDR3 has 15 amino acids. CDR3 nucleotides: TGTGCCAGCAGTCGGACTAGCGGGGACTACAATGAGCAGTTCTTC. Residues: CASSRTSGDYNEQFF.

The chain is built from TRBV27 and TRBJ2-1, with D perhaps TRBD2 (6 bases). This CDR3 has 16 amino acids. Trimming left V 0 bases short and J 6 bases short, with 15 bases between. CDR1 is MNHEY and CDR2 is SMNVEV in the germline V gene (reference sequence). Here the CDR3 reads CASSLSSGRIGNEQFF. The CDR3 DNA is TGTGCCAGCAGTTTATCTAGCGGAAGAATAGGCAATGAGCAGTTCTTC.

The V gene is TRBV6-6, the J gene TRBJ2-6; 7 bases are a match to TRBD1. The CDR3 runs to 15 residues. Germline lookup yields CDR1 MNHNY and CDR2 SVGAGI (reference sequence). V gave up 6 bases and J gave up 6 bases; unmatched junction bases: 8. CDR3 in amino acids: CASSDRAQAANVLTF. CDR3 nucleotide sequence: TGTGCCAGCAGCGACAGGGCTCAGGCGGCCAACGTCCTGACTTTC.

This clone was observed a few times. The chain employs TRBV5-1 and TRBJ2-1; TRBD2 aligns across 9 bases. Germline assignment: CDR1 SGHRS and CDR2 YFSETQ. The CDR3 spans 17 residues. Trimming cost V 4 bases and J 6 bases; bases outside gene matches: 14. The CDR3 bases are TGCGCCAGCAGCCTCGAGAGGCGGGAGGGCCAGGGCAATGAGCAGTTCTTC. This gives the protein CASSLERREGQGNEQFF.

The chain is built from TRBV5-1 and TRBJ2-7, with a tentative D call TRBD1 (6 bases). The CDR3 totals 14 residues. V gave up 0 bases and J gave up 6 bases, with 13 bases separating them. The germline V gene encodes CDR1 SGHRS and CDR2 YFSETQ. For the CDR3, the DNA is TGCGCCAGCAGCTTGGTCGAGGGGGTCGGCGAGCAGTACTTC. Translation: CASSLVEGVGEQYF.

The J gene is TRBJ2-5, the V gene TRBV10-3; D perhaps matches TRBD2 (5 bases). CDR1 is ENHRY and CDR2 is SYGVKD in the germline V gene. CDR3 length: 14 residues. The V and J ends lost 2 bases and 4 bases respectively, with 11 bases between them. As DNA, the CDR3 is TGTGCCATCAGTGAGAGCGGCGTCGGAGAGACCCAGTACTTC. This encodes CAISESGVGETQYF.

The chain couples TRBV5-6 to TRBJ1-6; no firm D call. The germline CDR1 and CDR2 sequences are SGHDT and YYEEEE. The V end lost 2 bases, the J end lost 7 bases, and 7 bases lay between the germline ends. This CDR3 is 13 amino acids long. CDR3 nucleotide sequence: TGTGCCAGCAGCTTAAACTGGAATTCACCCCTCCACTTT. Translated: CASSLNWNSPLHF.

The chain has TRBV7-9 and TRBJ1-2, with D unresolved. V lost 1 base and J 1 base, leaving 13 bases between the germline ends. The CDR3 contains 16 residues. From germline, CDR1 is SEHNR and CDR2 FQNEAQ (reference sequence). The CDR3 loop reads CASSLGGPHVNYGYTF. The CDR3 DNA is TGTGCCAGCAGCTTAGGAGGCCCCCACGTTAACTATGGCTACACCTTC.

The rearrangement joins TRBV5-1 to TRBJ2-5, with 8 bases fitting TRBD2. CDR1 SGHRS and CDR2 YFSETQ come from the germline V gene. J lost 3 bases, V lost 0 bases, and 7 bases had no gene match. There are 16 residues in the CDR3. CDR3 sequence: CASSLGLSGGEETQYF. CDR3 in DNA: TGCGCCAGCAGCTTGGGCCTTTCCGGGGGGGAAGAGACCCAGTACTTC.

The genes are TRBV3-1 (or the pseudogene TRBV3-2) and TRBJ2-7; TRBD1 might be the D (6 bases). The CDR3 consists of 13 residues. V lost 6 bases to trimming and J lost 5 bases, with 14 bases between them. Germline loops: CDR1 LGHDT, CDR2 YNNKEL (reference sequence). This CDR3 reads CASRDSPAHEQYF. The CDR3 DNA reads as TGTGCCAGCAGGGACAGTCCCGCTCACGAGCAGTACTTC.

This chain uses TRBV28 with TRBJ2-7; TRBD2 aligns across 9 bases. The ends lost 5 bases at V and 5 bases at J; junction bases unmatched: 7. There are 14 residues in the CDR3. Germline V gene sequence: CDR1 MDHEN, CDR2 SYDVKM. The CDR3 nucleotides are TGTGCCAGCAGTGTTAGCGGGGGACGGAACGAGCAGTACTTC. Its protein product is CASSVSGGRNEQYF.

CDR3 in amino acids: CASSFRGLDNEQFF. The DNA for the CDR3 is TGCGCCAGCAGCTTTAGGGGGCTCGACAATGAGCAGTTCTTC. V and J are TRBV5-1 and TRBJ2-1; 7 bases are a match to TRBD1. The CDR3 spans 14 residues. Germline lookup yields CDR1 SGHRS and CDR2 YFSETQ. V lost 2 bases and J lost 5; bases outside the gene matches: 4.